This TCR beta chain originates from a study of Ad26.COV2.S vaccination and SARS-CoV-2 variants. Study information: By the intramuscular route, Ad26.COV2.S was given once, or twice 56 days apart.

TCRdb keeps only in-frame clones here, not all; method: immunoSEQ multiplex PCR. The sample has 350,000 to 450,000 clones; roughly 90% are singletons. Treatment noted: 19 received Ad26.COV2.S at low or high dose, single or two shots; about 5 received placebo; per-sample allocation not given. Specimen acquisition occurred on day 63 following the initial vaccine or placebo injection. The V gene end was trimmed by 3 bases and the J gene end by 10 bases; junction bases not matched to a gene: 4. Per germline, CDR1 SGHNT and CDR2 YYREEE (reference sequence). The CDR3 loop spans 12 amino acids. The TCR originated in a person aged 18-60 years who received the Ad26.COV2.S COVID-19 vaccine or a placebo. The V and J genes are TRBV5-4 and TRBJ2-1; 7 nucleotides agree with TRBD2. Sequenced here: peripheral blood, sampled in a trial of Ad26.COV2.S vaccine versus placebo. DNA of the CDR3: TGTGCCAGCAGCTCAAGGGGAGGGGAGCAGTTCTTC. It encodes CASSSRGGEQFF.